This T cell receptor beta chain is drawn from a study of blood T cell repertoires in COVID-19. The wider study: From the United States, Italy and Spain came samples of acute and convalescent COVID-19. Sources were T cells, B-cell-depleted T cells, or PBMCs; the material itself was cDNA or gDNA.

Data came from immunoSEQ multiplex PCR; TCRdb stores just in-frame clones and leaves some out. Counted here are about 430,000 clones, around nine tenths occurring once; the ten biggest clones make up less than 1.5%. Germline V gene lookup returns CDR1 DFQATT and CDR2 SNEGSKA (reference sequence). Trimming stripped 5 bases from V and 3 bases from J, with 8 bases between. The CDR3 loop spans 11 amino acids. The age range of participants was 18 to 89 years, with residence in about 25 US areas. In assigning cohorts, the study relied on participant-reported clinical history. This receptor was obtained from a woman in her late teens or twenties who had been exposed to COVID-19. The source material was PBMCs or T cells enriched from blood (not recorded which). The V call is TRBV20-1, the J call TRBJ2-7, with a weak D call TRBD1 (6 bases). The CDR3: CSAGTFYEQYF. The CDR3 bases are TGCAGTGCTGGGACATTCTACGAGCAGTACTTC.